This T cell receptor beta chain comes out of a study of OX40 agonist ivuxolimab in advanced cancers. Study-wide results and limits: Dosing at 0.1 to 3.0 mg/kg was accompanied by clonal expansion of CD4+ and CD8+ blood T cells by week 6.

Blood draws occurred at baseline, cycle 4 day 1, and cycle 7 day 1. V gave up 1 base and J gave up 8 bases, with 3 bases separating them. The CDR3 is 11 amino acids. In germline, CDR1 is SGHAT, CDR2 FQNNGV. As concerns this clone: No antigen is known for it.

Sequenced by immunoSEQ multiplex PCR; TCRdb stores in-frame clones only, minus some. Altogether just over 70,000 clones are present, 65% to 85% being singletons, with the ten largest covering nearly 0.8%. This chain links TRBV11-2 with TRBJ2-1; D ambiguous. The sequenced sample was CD4+ or CD8+ T cells sorted from blood, obtained in a trial of the OX40 agonist ivuxolimab. This TCR came from an adult with an advanced solid tumor such as melanoma, head and neck, liver or kidney cancer. The CDR3 nucleotides are TGTGCCAGCAGCTTAGTTTATGAGCAGTTCTTC. It encodes CASSLVYEQFF.